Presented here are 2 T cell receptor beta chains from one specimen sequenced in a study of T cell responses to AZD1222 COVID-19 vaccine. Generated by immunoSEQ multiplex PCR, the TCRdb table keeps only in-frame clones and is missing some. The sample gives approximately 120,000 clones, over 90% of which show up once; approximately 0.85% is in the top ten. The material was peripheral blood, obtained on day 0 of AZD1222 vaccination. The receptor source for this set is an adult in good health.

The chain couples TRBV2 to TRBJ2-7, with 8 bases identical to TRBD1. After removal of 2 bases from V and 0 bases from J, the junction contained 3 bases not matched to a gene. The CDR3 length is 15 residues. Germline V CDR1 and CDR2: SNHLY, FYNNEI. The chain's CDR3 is CASSEQGAASYEQYF. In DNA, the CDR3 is TGTGCCAGCAGTGAACAGGGGGCGGCCTCCTACGAGCAGTACTTC.

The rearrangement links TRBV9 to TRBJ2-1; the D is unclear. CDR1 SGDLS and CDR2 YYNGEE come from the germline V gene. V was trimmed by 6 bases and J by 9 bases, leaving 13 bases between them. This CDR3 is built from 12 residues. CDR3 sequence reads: CASNSMYGEQFF. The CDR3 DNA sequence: TGTGCCAGCAACAGCATGTATGGTGAGCAGTTCTTC.